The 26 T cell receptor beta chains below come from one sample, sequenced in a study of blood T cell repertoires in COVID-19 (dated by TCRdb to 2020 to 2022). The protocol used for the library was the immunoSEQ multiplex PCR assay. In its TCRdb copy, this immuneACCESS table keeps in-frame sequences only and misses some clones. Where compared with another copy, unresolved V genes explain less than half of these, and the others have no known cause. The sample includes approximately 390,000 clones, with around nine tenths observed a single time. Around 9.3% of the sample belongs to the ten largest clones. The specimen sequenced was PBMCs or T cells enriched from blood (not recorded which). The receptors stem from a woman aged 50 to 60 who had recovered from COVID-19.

Here the CDR3 reads CASSLGLAGADTQYF. In nucleotides, the CDR3 is TGTGCCAGCTCACTAGGACTAGCGGGGGCAGATACGCAGTATTTT. This chain joins TRBV18 and TRBJ2-3; 13 bases align to TRBD2. The CDR3 totals 15 residues. Germline trimming cut 4 bases from V and 4 bases from J; bases unmatched to any gene: 2. The V gene's germline CDR1 is KGHSH and CDR2 LQKENI.

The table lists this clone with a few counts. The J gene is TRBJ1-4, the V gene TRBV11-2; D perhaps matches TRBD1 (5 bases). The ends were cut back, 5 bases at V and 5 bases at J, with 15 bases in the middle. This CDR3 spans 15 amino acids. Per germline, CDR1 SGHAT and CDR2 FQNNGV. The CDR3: CASSTSRGWNEKLFF. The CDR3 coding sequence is TGTGCCAGCAGCACGTCCCGGGGGTGGAATGAAAAACTGTTTTTT. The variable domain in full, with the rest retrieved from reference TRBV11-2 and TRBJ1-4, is EAGVAQSPRYKIIEKRQSVAFWCNPISGHATLYWYQQILGQGPKLLIQFQNNGVVDDSQLPKDRFSAERLKGVDSTLKIQPAKLEDSAVYLCASSTSRGWNEKLFFGSGTQLSVL.

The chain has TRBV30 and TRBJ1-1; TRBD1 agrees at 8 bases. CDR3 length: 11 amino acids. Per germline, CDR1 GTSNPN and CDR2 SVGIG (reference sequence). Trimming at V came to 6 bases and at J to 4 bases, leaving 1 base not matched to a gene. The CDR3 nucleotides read TGTGCCTGTGACAGGGGCACTGAAGCTTTCTTT. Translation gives CACDRGTEAFF.

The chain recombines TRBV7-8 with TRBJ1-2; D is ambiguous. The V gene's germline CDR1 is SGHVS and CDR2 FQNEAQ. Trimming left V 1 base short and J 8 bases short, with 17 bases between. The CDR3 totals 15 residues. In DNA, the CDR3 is TGTGCCAGCAGCTTAGGGGTTACGGGTTTTGGCGGCTACACCTTC. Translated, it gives CASSLGVTGFGGYTF.

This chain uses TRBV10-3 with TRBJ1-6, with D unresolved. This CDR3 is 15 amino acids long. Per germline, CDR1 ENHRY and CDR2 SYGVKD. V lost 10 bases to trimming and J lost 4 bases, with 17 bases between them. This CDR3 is CARPLGRPYNSPLHF. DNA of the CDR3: TGTGCCAGACCGCTTGGGAGACCGTATAATTCACCCCTCCACTTT.

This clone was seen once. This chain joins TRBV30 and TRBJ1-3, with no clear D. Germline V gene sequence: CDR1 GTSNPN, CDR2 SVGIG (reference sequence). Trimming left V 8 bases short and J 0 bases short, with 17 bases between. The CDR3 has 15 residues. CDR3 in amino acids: CALERSFISGNTIYF. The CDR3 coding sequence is TGTGCCCTAGAGCGGTCCTTTATCTCTGGAAACACCATATATTTT. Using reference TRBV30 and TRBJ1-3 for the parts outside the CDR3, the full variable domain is SQTIHQWPATLVQPVGSPLSLECTVEGTSNPNLYWYRQAAGRGLQLLFYSVGIGQISSEVPQNLSASRPQDRQFILSSKKLLLSDSGFYLCALERSFISGNTIYFGEGSWLTVV.

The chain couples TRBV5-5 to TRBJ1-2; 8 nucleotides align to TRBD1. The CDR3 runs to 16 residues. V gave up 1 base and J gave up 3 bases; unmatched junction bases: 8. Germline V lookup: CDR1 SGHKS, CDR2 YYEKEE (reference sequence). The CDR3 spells CASSLSPTGEYYGYTF. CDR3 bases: TGTGCCAGCAGCTTGTCCCCGACAGGGGAATACTATGGCTACACCTTC. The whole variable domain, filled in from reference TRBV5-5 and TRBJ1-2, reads DAGVTQSPTHLIKTRGQQVTLRCSPISGHKSVSWYQQVLGQGPQFIFQYYEKEERGRGNFPDRFSARQFPNYSSELNVNALLLGDSALYLCASSLSPTGEYYGYTFGSGTRLTVV.

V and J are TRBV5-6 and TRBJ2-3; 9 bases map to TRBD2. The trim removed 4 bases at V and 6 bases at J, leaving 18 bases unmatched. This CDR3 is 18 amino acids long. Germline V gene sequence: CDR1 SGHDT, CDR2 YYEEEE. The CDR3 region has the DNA TGTGCCAGCAGCCTATTTGGGGTGACTAGCGGACCGGGGGATACGCAGTATTTT. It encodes CASSLFGVTSGPGDTQYF. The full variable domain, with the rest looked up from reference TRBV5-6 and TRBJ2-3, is DAGVTQSPTHLIKTRGQQVTLRCSPKSGHDTVSWYQQALGQGPQFIFQYYEEEERQRGNFPDRFSGHQFPNYSSELNVNALLLGDSALYLCASSLFGVTSGPGDTQYFGPGTRLTVL.

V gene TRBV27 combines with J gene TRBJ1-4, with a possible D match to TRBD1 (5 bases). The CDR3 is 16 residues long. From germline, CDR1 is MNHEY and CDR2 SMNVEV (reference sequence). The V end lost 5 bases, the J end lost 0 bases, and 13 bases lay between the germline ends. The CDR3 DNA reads TGTGCCAGCAGTCCCCAGGGATATGCAACTAATGAAAAACTGTTTTTT. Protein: CASSPQGYATNEKLFF.

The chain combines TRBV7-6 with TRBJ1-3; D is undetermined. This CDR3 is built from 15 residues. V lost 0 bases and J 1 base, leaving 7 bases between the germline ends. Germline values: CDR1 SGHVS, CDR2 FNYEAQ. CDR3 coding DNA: TGTGCCAGCAGCTTAGCGTACGGGTCTGGAAACACCATATATTTT. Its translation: CASSLAYGSGNTIYF.

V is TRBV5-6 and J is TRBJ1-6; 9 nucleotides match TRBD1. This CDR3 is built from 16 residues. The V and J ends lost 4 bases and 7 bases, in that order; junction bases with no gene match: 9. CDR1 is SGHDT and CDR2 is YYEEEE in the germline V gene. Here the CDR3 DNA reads TGTGCCAGCAGCCTACAGGGGGCTCCGGGGAATTCACCCCTCCACTTT. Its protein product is CASSLQGAPGNSPLHF.

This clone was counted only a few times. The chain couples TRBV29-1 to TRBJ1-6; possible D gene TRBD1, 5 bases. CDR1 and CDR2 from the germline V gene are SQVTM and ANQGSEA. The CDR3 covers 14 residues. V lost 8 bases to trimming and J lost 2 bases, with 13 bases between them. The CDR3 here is CSSIGQTYNSPLHF. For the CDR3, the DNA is TGCAGCTCAATCGGACAAACCTATAATTCACCCCTCCACTTT. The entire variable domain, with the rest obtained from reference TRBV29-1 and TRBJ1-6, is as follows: SAVISQKPSRDICQRGTSLTIQCQVDSQVTMMFWYRQQPGQSLTLIATANQGSEATYESGFVIDKFPISRPNLTFSTLTVSNMSPEDSSIYLCSSIGQTYNSPLHFGNGTRLTVT.

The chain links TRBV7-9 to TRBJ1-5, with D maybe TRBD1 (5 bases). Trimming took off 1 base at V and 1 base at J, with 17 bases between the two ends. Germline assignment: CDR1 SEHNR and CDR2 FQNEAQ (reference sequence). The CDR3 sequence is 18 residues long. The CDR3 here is CASSLDGDWGESNQPQHF. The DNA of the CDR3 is TGTGCCAGCAGCTTAGATGGGGACTGGGGAGAAAGCAATCAGCCCCAGCATTTT.

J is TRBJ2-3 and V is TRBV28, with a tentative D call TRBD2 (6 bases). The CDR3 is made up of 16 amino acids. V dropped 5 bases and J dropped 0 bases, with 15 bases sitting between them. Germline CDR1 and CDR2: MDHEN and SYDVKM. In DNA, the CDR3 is TGTGCCAGCAGTCGATCCGGGGACTGGAGCACAGATACGCAGTATTTT. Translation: CASSRSGDWSTDTQYF. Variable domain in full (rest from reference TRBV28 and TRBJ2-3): DVKVTQSSRYLVKRTGEKVFLECVQDMDHENMFWYRQDPGLGLRLIYFSYDVKMKEKGDIPEGYSVSREKKERFSLILESASTNQTSMYLCASSRSGDWSTDTQYFGPGTRLTVL.

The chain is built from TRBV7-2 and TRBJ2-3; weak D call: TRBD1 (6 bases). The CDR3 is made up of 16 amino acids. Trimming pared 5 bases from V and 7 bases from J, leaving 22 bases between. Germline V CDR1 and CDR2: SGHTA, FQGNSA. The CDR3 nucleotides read TGTGCCAGCAGCCTAGTACAGGGCCTCGGGGAGAATACGCAGTATTTT. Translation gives CASSLVQGLGENTQYF.

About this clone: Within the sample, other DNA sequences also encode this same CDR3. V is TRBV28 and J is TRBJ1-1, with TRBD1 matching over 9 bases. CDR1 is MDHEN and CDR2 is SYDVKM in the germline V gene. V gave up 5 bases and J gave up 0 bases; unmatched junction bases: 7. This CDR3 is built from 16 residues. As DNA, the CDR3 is TGTGCCAGCAGTCCTCGGACAGGGGCGATGAACACTGAAGCTTTCTTT. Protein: CASSPRTGAMNTEAFF.

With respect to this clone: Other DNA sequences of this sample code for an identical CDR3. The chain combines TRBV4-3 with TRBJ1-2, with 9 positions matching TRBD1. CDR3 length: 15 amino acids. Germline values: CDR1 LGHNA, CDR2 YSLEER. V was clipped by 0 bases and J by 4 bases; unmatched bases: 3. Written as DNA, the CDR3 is TGCGCCAGCAGCCAAGAATTGGGACAGGGCTATGGCTACACCTTC. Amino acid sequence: CASSQELGQGYGYTF.

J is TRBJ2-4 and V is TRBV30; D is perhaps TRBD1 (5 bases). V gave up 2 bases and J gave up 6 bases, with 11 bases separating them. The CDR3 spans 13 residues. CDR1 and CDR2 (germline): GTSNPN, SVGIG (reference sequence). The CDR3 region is CAWSRGQGNIQYF. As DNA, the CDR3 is TGTGCCTGGAGTAGGGGTCAGGGAAACATTCAGTACTTC.

CDR3 sequence (DNA): TGCAGCGTTGGGGGGACATACTCTGGAAACACCATATATTTT. Translation: CSVGGTYSGNTIYF. The chain uses TRBV29-1 and TRBJ1-3, with D tentatively TRBD1 (6 bases). The CDR3 has 14 residues. Germline V gene data show CDR1 as SQVTM and CDR2 as ANQGSEA. V was clipped by 4 bases and J by 0 bases, with 10 bases between them.

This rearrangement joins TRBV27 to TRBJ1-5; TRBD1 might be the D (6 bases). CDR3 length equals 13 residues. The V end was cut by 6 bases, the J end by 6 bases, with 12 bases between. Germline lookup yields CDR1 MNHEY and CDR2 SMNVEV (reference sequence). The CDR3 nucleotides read TGTGCCAGCAGCCTAGGGGGTAGTCAGCCCCAGCATTTT. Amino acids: CASSLGGSQPQHF.

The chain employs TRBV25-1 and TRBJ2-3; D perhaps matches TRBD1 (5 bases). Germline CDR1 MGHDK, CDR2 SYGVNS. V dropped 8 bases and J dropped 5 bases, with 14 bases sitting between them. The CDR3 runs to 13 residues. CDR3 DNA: TGTGCCAGCGGCAGTGGGGCGGTAGATACGCAGTATTTT. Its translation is CASGSGAVDTQYF.

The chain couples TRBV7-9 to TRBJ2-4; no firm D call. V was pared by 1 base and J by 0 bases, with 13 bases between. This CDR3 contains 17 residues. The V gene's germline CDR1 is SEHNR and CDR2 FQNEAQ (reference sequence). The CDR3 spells CASSLDSPALAKNIQYF. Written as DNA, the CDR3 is TGTGCCAGCAGCTTAGATAGTCCTGCCCTAGCCAAAAACATTCAGTACTTC.

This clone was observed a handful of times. The CDR3 loop is CASSYGQGNYGYTF. In DNA, the CDR3 is TGTGCCAGTAGTTATGGACAGGGAAACTATGGCTACACCTTC. This chain uses TRBV19 with TRBJ1-2, with TRBD1 matching over 8 bases. The CDR3 spans 14 residues. V lost 5 bases, J lost 2 bases, and 4 bases stayed unmatched. The V gene's germline CDR1 is LNHDA and CDR2 SQIVND (reference sequence).

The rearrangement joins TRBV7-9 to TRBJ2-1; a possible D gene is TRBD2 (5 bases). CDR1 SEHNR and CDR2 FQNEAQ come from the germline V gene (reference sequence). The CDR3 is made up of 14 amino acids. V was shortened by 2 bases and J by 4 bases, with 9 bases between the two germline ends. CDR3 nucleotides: TGTGCCAGCAGCTTAATAGGAGGATACAATGAGCAGTTCTTC. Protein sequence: CASSLIGGYNEQFF.

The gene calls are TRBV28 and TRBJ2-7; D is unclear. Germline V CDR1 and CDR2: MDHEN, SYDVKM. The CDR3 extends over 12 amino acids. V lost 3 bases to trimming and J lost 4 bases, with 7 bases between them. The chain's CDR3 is CASSFNIYEQYF. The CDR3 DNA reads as TGTGCCAGCAGTTTTAACATTTACGAGCAGTACTTC.

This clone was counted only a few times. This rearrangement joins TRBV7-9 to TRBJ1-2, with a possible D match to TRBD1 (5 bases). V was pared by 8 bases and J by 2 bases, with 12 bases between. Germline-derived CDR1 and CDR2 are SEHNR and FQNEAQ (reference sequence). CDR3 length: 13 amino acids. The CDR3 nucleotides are TGTGCCAGCGGGGGGACGGAAAACTATGGCTACACCTTC. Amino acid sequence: CASGGTENYGYTF.